This T cell receptor beta chain was obtained from a study of patients and donors after allogeneic stem cell transplantation. MiXCR, applied by TCRdb to the RT-PCR reads, yields one record per CDR3 protein. The sample lists 8,000 to 10,000 distinct CDR3 sequences; roughly 6.4% were seen once. In germline, CDR1 is MNHNY, CDR2 SVGAGI (reference sequence). CDR3 length: 11 amino acids. V lost 5 bases and J 2 bases, leaving 2 bases between the germline ends. This clonotype was detected many times. Sequencing was performed on blood, either unsorted or a sorted T cell fraction (not recorded which). V and J are TRBV6-6 and TRBJ2-3, with D uncertain. The source is a human donor who was either an allogeneic HSCT recipient or a stem cell or donor lymphocyte infusion donor (not recorded which). It is not recorded whose cells these are; they may come from a transplant donor. CDR3 region: CASSNTDTQYF. The CDR3 bases are TGTGCCAGCAGTAACACAGATACGCAGTATTTT.